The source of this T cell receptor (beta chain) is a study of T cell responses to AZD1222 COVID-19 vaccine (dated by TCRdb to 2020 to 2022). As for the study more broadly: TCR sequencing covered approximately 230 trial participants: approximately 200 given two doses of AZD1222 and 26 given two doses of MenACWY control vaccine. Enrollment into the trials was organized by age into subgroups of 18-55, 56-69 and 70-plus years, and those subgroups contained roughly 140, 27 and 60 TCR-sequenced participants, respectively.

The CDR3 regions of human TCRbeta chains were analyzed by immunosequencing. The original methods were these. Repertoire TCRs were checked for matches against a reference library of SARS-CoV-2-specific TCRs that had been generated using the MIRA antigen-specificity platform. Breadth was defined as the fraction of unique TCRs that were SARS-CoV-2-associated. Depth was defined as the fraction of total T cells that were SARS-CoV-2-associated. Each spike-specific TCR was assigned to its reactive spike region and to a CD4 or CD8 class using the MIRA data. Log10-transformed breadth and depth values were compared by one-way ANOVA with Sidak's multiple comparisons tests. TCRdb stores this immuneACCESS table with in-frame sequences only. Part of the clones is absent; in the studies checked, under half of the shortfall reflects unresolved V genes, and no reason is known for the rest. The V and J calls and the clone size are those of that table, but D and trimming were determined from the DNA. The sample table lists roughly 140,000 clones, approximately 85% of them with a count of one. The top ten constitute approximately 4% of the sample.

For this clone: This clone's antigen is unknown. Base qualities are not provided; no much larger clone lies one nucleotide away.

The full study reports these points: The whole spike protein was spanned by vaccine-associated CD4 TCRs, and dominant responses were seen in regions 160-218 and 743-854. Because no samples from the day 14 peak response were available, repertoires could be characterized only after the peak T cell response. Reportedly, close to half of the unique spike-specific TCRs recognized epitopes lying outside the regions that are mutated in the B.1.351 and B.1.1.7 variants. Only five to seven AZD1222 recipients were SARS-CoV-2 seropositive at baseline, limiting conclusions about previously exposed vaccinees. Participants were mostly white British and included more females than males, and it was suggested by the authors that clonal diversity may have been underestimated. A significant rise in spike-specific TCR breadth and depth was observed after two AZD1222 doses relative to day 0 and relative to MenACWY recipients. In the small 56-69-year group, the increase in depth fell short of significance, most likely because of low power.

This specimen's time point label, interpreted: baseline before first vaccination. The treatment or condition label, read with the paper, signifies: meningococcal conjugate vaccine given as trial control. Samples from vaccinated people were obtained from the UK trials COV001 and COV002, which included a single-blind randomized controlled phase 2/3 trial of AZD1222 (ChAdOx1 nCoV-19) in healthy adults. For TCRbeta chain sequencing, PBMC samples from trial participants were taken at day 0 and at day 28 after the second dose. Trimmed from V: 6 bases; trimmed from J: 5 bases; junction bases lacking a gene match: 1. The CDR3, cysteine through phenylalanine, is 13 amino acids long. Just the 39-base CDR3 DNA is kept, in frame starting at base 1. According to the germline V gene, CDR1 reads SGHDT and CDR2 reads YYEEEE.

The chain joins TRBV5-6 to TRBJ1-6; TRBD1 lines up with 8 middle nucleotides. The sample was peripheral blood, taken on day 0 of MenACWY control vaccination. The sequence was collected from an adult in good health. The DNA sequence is TGTGCCAGCACGACAGGGGATAATTCACCCCTCCACTTT. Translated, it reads CASTTGDNSPLHF.